The 6 T cell receptor beta chains reported below all come from one sample, sequenced in a study of blood T cell repertoires in COVID-19. Clones were read by immunoSEQ multiplex PCR, and TCRdb kept only the in-frame ones, dropping some. The sample yields fewer than 250,000 clones, approximately 81% seen once. Sequenced: peripheral blood. The origin of the receptors is an elderly woman with COVID-19, enrolled during active disease.

CDR3: CASSLRGTGGARNYGYTF. The DNA of the CDR3 is TGTGCCAGCAGTTTAAGAGGGACAGGGGGCGCGCGTAACTATGGCTACACCTTC. The chain is built from TRBV27 and TRBJ1-2, with 12 bases aligning to TRBD1. The V and J ends lost 2 bases and 1 base, in that order; junction bases with no gene match: 8. The V gene's germline CDR1 is MNHEY and CDR2 SMNVEV (reference sequence). The CDR3 has 18 residues.

The chain employs TRBV7-9 and TRBJ1-1, with 8 bases that match TRBD1. With 0 bases clipped from V and 6 bases from J, the junction kept 6 bases outside the gene matches. The CDR3 length is 15 residues. Germline CDR1 and CDR2: SEHNR and FQNEAQ (reference sequence). The CDR3 coding sequence is TGTGCCAGCAGCTTAGCCACTGGACAGGGCGCTGAAGCTTTCTTT. It encodes CASSLATGQGAEAFF.

The rearrangement uses TRBV2 and TRBJ1-2, with D possibly TRBD1 on 5 matching bases. CDR3 length: 15 residues. The V end was cut by 4 bases, the J end by 6 bases, with 18 bases between. Germline V gene data show CDR1 as SNHLY and CDR2 as FYNNEI. For the CDR3, the DNA is TGTGCCAGCAGTGGGGGTCCCGGGGGTGGGAATGGCTACACCTTC. Residues: CASSGGPGGGNGYTF.

J is TRBJ2-5 and V is TRBV18; TRBD2 matches 7 bases. V dropped 2 bases and J dropped 4; count of bases not matched to a gene: 4. This CDR3 has 14 amino acids. Looked up from germline, CDR1 is KGHSH and CDR2 is LQKENI. The CDR3 DNA reads as TGTGCCAGCTCACCAAAAACTAGCGTAGAGACCCAGTACTTC. Its translation: CASSPKTSVETQYF.

The rearrangement uses TRBV15 and TRBJ1-2, with a weak D call TRBD1 (5 bases). V was trimmed by 0 bases and J by 4 bases, leaving 21 bases between them. This CDR3 is built from 18 residues. Germline CDR1 reads LNHNV; CDR2 reads YYDKDF (reference sequence). The CDR3 DNA reads as TGTGCCACCAGCAGAGATCAAGGGGCAGGCGCCGGATCCTATGGCTACACCTTC. Translated, it gives CATSRDQGAGAGSYGYTF. The full variable domain, with the rest looked up from reference TRBV15 and TRBJ1-2, is DAMVIQNPRYQVTQFGKPVTLSCSQTLNHNVMYWYQQKSSQAPKLLFHYYDKDFNNEADTPDNFQSRRPNTSFCFLDIRSPGLGDTAMYLCATSRDQGAGAGSYGYTFGSGTRLTVV.

The chain carries TRBV10-3 and TRBJ1-6; D is possibly TRBD1 (6 bases). This CDR3 comprises 15 residues. From germline, CDR1 is ENHRY and CDR2 SYGVKD. The V end was cut by 4 bases, the J end by 3 bases, with 10 bases between. CDR3 amino acids: CAISAGVSYNSPLHF. In DNA, the CDR3 is TGTGCCATCAGTGCAGGGGTTAGCTATAATTCACCCCTCCACTTT.